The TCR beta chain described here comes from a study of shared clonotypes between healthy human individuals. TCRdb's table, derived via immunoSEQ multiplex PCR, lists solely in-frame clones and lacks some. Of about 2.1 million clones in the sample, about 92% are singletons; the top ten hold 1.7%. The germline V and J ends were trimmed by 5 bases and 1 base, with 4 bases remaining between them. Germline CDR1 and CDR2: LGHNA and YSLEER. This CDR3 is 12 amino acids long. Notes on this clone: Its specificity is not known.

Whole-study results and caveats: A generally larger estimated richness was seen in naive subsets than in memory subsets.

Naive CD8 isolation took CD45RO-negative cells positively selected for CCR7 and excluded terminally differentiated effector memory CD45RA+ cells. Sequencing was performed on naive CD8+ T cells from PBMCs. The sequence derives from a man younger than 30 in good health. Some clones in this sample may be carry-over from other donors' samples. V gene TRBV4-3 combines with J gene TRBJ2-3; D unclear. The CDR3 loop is CASSWGTDTQYF. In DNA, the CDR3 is TGCGCCAGCAGCTGGGGCACAGATACGCAGTATTTT.